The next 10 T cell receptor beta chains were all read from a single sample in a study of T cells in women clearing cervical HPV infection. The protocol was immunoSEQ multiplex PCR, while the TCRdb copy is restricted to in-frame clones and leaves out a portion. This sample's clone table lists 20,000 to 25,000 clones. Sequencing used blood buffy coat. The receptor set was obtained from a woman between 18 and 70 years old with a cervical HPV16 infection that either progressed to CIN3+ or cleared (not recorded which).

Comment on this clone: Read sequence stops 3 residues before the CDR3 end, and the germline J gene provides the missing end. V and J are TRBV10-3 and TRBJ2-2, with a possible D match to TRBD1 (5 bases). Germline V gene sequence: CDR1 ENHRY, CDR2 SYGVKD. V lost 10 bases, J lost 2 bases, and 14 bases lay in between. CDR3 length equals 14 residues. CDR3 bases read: TGTGCCACGATTAAGACAGCTAACACCGGGGAG. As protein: CATIKTANTGE. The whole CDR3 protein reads CATIKTANTGELFF.

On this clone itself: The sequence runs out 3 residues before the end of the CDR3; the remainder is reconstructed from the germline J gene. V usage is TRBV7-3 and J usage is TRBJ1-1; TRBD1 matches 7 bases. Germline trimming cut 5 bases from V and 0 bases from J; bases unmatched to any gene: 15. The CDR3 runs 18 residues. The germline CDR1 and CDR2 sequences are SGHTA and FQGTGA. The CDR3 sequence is CASSEDGLRGLMNTEAFF. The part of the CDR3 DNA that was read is TGTGCCAGCAGCGAAGATGGGTTAAGGGGGCTTATGAACACTGAA.

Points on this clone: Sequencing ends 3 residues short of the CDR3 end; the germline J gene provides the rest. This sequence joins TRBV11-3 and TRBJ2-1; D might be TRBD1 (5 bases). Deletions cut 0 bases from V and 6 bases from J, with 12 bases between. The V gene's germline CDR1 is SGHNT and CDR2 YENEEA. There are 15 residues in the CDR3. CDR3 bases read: TGTGCCAGCAGCTTAGATAGCAGGGATAGCAATGAG. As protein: CASSLDSRDSNE. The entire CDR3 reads CASSLDSRDSNEQFF.

The CDR3 spells CAWMPGQGSPLHF. The sequenced part of the CDR3 DNA is TGTGCCTGGATGCCGGGACAGGGTTCCCCC. J is TRBJ1-6 and V is TRBV30; 9 bases are shared with TRBD1. The sequence runs out 3 residues before the end of the CDR3; the remainder is reconstructed from the germline J gene. There are 13 residues in the CDR3. The germline V gene encodes CDR1 GTSNPN and CDR2 SVGIG (reference sequence).

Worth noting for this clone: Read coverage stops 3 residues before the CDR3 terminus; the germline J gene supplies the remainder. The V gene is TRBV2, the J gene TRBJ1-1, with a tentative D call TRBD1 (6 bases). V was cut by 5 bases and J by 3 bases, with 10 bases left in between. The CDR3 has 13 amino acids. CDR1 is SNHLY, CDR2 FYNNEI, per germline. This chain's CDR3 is CASSTGRDTEAFF. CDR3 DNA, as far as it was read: TGTGCCAGCAGTACAGGGAGGGACACTGAA.

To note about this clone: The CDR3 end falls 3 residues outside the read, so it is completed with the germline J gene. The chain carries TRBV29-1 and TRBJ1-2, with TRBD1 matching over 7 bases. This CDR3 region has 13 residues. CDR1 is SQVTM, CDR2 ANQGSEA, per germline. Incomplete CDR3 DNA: TGCAGCGTTGAAGGACAGGGTATGTACGAC. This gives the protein CSVEGQGMYD. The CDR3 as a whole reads CSVEGQGMYDYTF.

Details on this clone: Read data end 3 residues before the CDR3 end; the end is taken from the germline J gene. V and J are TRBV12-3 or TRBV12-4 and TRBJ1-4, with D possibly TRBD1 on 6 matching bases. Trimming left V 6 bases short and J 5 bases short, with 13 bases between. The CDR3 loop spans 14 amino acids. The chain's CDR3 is CASRYREGNEKLFF. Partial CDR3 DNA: TGTGCCAGCAGATACAGGGAGGGGAATGAAAAA.

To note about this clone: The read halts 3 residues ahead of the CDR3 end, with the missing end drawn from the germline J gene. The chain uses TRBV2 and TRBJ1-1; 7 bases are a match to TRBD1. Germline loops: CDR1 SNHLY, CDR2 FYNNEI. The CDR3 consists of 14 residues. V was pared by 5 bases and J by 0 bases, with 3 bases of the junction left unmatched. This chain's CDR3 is CASSLGTVNTEAFF. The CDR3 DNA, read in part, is TGTGCCAGCAGTCTTGGGACAGTGAACACTGAA.

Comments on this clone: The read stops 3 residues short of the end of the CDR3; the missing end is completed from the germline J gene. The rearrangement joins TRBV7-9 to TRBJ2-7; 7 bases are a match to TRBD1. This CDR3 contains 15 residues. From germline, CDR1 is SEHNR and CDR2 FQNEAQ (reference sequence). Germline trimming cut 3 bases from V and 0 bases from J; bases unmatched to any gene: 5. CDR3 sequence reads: CASSFKGAISYEQYF. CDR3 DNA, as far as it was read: TGTGCCAGCAGCTTCAAGGGGGCAATCTCCTACGAG.

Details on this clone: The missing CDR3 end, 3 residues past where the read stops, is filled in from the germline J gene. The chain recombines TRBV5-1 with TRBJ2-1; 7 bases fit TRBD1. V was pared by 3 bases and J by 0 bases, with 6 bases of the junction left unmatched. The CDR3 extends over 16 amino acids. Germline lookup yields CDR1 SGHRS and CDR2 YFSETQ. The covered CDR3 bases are TGCGCCAGCAGCTCGGGACAGTCGAGCTCCTACAATGAG. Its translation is CASSSGQSSSYNE. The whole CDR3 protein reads CASSSGQSSSYNEQFF. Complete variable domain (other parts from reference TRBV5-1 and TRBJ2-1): KAGVTQTPRYLIKTRGQQVTLSCSPISGHRSVSWYQQTPGQGLQFLFEYFSETQRNKGNFPGRFSGRQFSNSRSEMNVSTLELGDSALYLCASSSGQSSSYNEQFFGPGTRLTVL.